Described below is a single TCR beta chain sequence and its context. Its recognized antigen is unknown. Base quality data are lacking; no much larger clone is found one base away. Collaborating institutions collected whole blood in K2EDTA tubes following their own protocols. Collaborator samples were shipped for TCRbeta analysis as frozen whole blood, isolated PBMCs, or DNA extracted from either sample type. These data come from a study of blood T cell repertoires in COVID-19 (dated by TCRdb to about 2020). Study-level background: Collaborator samples came from the United States, Italy and Spain and covered acute and convalescent phases of COVID-19. Where available, HLA class I and class II types were obtained from metadata supplied by the sample provider rather than from assay-based typing. The sample metadata nearly always contained a de-identified subject ID, COVID-19 status, age in years and sex. Deeply sampled blood TCRbeta repertoires from subjects exposed to, actively infected with, or recovered from COVID-19 were included in the dataset. The samples were drawn from the first 160 participants of the ongoing ImmuneRACE study and from 950 to 1,500 subjects provided by 6 global collaborators. The prospective study material was composed of cDNA or gDNA derived from T cells, B-cell-depleted T cells, or PBMCs. The repertoires were released in a freely available public database meant as a resource for research on the immune response to SARS-CoV-2. What the authors observed across the whole study: How much clinical and demographic metadata was included differed by source and by participant, and the metadata was provided uncurated.

The CDR3 measures 13 amino acids from cysteine to phenylalanine. Of all the DNA, just the CDR3 is kept, 39 bases in frame from base 1. The germline V gene supplies CDR1 SGHTA and CDR2 FQGTGA. Trimmed from V: 3 bases; trimmed from J: 10 bases; junction bases lacking a gene match: 3. TCRbeta CDR3 regions were amplified from genomic DNA using the immunoSEQ Assay, a bias-controlled multiplex PCR. As for the authors' bioinformatics: The number of nucleated cells in each sample was estimated by amplification of reference gene primers within the assay. To quantify the absolute abundance of each unique TCRbeta CDR3 rearrangement, sequence reads were collapsed and filtered. For each sample, productive Simpson clonality was calculated as the square root of Simpson's diversity index over productive rearrangements. This is the immuneACCESS table as TCRdb keeps it, with only in-frame sequences that have V and J called. A part of the clones is gone; compared with another copy, unresolved V genes explain less than half, and the rest is unexplained. The V and J calls and clone size were taken over from that table, and D and trimming were inferred from the DNA. The sample profile shows approximately 21,000 clones; around 90% of them were found once. The ten largest make up more than 15% of the sample.

Source material: peripheral blood. This receptor chain uses TRBV7-3 and TRBJ2-1; TRBD2 fits 10 bases in the junction. The receptor's source is a human donor in a cohort sampled during active COVID-19. The CDR3 reads CASSLELAGEQFF. The DNA is as follows: TGTGCCAGCAGCTTGGAACTAGCGGGGGAGCAGTTCTTC.